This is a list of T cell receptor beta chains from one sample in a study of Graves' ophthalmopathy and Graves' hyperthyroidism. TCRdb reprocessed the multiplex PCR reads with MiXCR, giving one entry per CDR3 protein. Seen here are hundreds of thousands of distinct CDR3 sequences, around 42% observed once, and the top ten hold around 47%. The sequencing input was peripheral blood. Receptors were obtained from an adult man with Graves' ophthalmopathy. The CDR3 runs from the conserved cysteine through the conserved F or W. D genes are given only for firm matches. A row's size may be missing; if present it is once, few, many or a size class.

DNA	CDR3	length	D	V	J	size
TGTGCCAGCAGCTTAGGGGTCTGGGGGGGCCGTGCCGGGGAGCTGTTTTTT	CASSLGVWGGRAGELFF	17	.	TRBV7-8	TRBJ2-2	.
TGTGCCAGCAGCTTAGAGACAGGACAATCCTACGAGCAGTACTTC	CASSLETGQSYEQYF	15	.	TRBV2	TRBJ2-7	.
TGTGCCAGCACTTCTCCCGTGACTAGTGAAAAACTGTTTTTT	CASTSPVTSEKLFF	14	.	TRBV12-3/TRBV12-4	TRBJ1-4	.
TGTGCCAGCAGCTCCGTCGAGGGCTGGCGGTACTTC	CASSSVEGWRYF	12	.	TRBV7-9	TRBJ2-7	.
TGTGCCAGCAGCTTAGTGAACAGGGGGGCCGGCACTGAAGCTTTCTTT	CASSLVNRGAGTEAFF	16	TRBD1	TRBV7-2	TRBJ1-1	.
TGTGCCAGCAGCTTGGTAGGACTAGCGGTACAAGAGACCCAGTACTTC	CASSLVGLAVQETQYF	16	TRBD2	TRBV5-4	TRBJ2-5	once
TGTGCCAGCAGCTTAAAGTCAGATTTAAGGGAGCTGTTTTTT	CASSLKSDLRELFF	14	.	TRBV7-3	TRBJ2-2	few
TGTGCCAGCACCACCGACCTCAACTATGGCTACACCTTC	CASTTDLNYGYTF	13	.	TRBV28	TRBJ1-2	few
TGCGCCAGCGGTCTGGGTAGCTCTGGGGCCAACGTCCTGACTTTC	CASGLGSSGANVLTF	15	.	TRBV5-1	TRBJ2-6	.
TGTGCCAGCAGGGAATCTGGGGCCAACGTCCTGACTTTC	CASRESGANVLTF	13	.	TRBV9	TRBJ2-6	few
TGTGCCACCAGCCGAAGATTGATCCTTATGGGGGAGACCCAGTACTTC	CATSRRLILMGETQYF	16	.	TRBV15	TRBJ2-5	.
TGTGCCAGCAGCTTGTACGACACCGGGGAGCTGTTTTTT	CASSLYDTGELFF	13	.	TRBV7-9	TRBJ2-2	.
TGTGCCAGTAGATCCTTGAGAGATGAGCAGTTCTTC	CASRSLRDEQFF	12	.	TRBV19	TRBJ2-1	.
TGTGCCAGCAGGACCGGGACAGAAGGAGGCTACACCTTC	CASRTGTEGGYTF	13	TRBD1	TRBV12-3/TRBV12-4	TRBJ1-2	few
TGTGCCAGCAGTGTATACAGCGGCGGCTATGGCTACACCTTC	CASSVYSGGYGYTF	14	.	TRBV28	TRBJ1-2	.
TGTGCCAGCAGTTACTTGGGAGACACCATATATTTT	CASSYLGDTIYF	12	.	TRBV6-5	TRBJ1-3	.
TGTGCCAGCAGCCTCCACCCTGGGGCCACCGGGGAGCTGTTTTTT	CASSLHPGATGELFF	15	.	TRBV5-8	TRBJ2-2	few
TGTGCCAGCAGCTTGCAGGGTGGTAACACTGAAGCTTTCTTT	CASSLQGGNTEAFF	14	.	TRBV7-3	TRBJ1-1	many
TGTGCCACCGGGGACAACTATGGCTACACCTTC	CATGDNYGYTF	11	.	TRBV24-1	TRBJ1-2	many
TGTGCCAGCAGCCAACAGGGGTCCTATGGCTACACCTTC	CASSQQGSYGYTF	13	TRBD1	TRBV5-8	TRBJ1-2	many
TGTGCCAGCAGCTTCGGGACAGTACGGTTGGAAGAGCAGTACTTC	CASSFGTVRLEEQYF	15	TRBD1	TRBV5-8	TRBJ2-7	.
TGCAGTGCTAGATCCCCGGGAAACACCATATATTTT	CSARSPGNTIYF	12	.	TRBV20-1	TRBJ1-3	.
TGTGCCAGCACCGAGGGGAACACTGAAGCTTTCTTT	CASTEGNTEAFF	12	.	TRBV10-3	TRBJ1-1	.
TGCGCCAGCAGTGAACCGACACCATATCAGCCCCAGCATTTT	CASSEPTPYQPQHF	14	.	TRBV10-1	TRBJ1-5	.
TGTGCCAGCAGCGTAGACGGAACTGGGGAGCTGTTTTTT	CASSVDGTGELFF	13	.	TRBV9	TRBJ2-2	few
TGTGCCAGCAGCGACAGGCATTCCTACGAGCAGTACTTC	CASSDRHSYEQYF	13	.	TRBV10-3	TRBJ2-7	many
TGTGCCAGCAGTCTACAGGGCGGGACCGGGGAGCTGTTTTTT	CASSLQGGTGELFF	14	.	TRBV6-4	TRBJ2-2	.
TGTGCCAGCAGCTCCCCTACAGGGAACGAGCAGTACTTC	CASSSPTGNEQYF	13	.	TRBV7-9	TRBJ2-7	.
TGTGCCAGCAGCACCACTAGTACCGGGGCCAACGTCCTGACTTTC	CASSTTSTGANVLTF	15	.	TRBV7-4	TRBJ2-6	.
TGTGCCATCAGTCAGTCTAACTATGGCTACACCTTC	CAISQSNYGYTF	12	.	TRBV10-3	TRBJ1-2	many
TGTGCCAGCAGCCCCCGGACTATAGCGGGGACAGAGACCCAGTACTTC	CASSPRTIAGTETQYF	16	TRBD2	TRBV5-4	TRBJ2-5	.
TGTGCCACCAGCAGGGGCAATGAGCAGTTCTTC	CATSRGNEQFF	11	.	TRBV24-1	TRBJ2-1	.
TGCGCCAGCAGCCAGCAGGGAAACGAGCAGTACTTC	CASSQQGNEQYF	12	.	TRBV4-1	TRBJ2-7	few
TGTGCCAGCACCAGGGAGGCACAAGAGACCCAGTACTTC	CASTREAQETQYF	13	.	TRBV6-6	TRBJ2-5	.
TGCGCCAGCAGCAGCCACCGGGGACAGATGAACACTGAAGCTTTCTTT	CASSSHRGQMNTEAFF	16	TRBD1	TRBV4-1	TRBJ1-1	once
TGTGCCAGCAGCCCAGGGCACAGGAAAGCGGACACCGGGGAGCTGTTTTTT	CASSPGHRKADTGELFF	17	.	TRBV5-8	TRBJ2-2	.
TGTGCCAGCAGCTTAAGGGGACAGGGGAAAGGGCAGCCCCAGCATTTT	CASSLRGQGKGQPQHF	16	TRBD1	TRBV7-3	TRBJ1-5	.
TGCGCCAGCAGCGGTAACTCCTACGAGCAGTACTTC	CASSGNSYEQYF	12	.	TRBV5-1	TRBJ2-7	.
TGCGCCAGCAGCTTGACTAGCGGGAACACAGATACGCAGTATTTT	CASSLTSGNTDTQYF	15	TRBD2	TRBV5-1	TRBJ2-3	.
TGCAGTGCTAGAGAGGACAGGATGACCTACGAGCAGTACTTC	CSAREDRMTYEQYF	14	TRBD1	TRBV20-1	TRBJ2-7	few
TGTGCCAGCAGCTTAGAAGGTCCCGGTACGCAGTATTTT	CASSLEGPGTQYF	13	.	TRBV7-9	TRBJ2-3	.
TGTGCCAGCAGTTCATCACCGGGACAGGGGTTGATATTCCACTATGGCTACACCTTC	CASSSSPGQGLIFHYGYTF	19	TRBD1	TRBV2	TRBJ1-2	.
TGTGCCAGCAGCCCCGAGGGAGGACGGCAAGAGATCCAGTACTTC	CASSPEGGRQEIQYF	15	.	TRBV7-8	TRBJ2-5	.
TGTGCCATCAGTGAGTCGACTTGGGACAGGGGGCAAGGCTACACCTTC	CAISESTWDRGQGYTF	16	TRBD1	TRBV10-3	TRBJ1-2	many
TGTGCCAGCAGAGAGCGGGGGGCCCAGGAGACCCAGTACTTC	CASRERGAQETQYF	14	TRBD2	TRBV2	TRBJ2-5	many
TGTGCCAGCAGCGACAGGGAGATGGCTGAAGCTTTCTTT	CASSDREMAEAFF	13	TRBD1	TRBV2	TRBJ1-1	.
TGTGCCAGCAGTTACGGGGGAGGCACTGAAGCTTTCTTT	CASSYGGGTEAFF	13	.	TRBV12-3/TRBV12-4	TRBJ1-1	.
TGCAGCCTTCGGACAGACACTAAAGATACGCAGTATTTT	CSLRTDTKDTQYF	13	.	TRBV29-1	TRBJ2-3	.
TGTGCCAGCAGTTACCCCCCGACAGGGTCCTACGAGCAGTACTTC	CASSYPPTGSYEQYF	15	TRBD1	TRBV2	TRBJ2-7	.
TGTGCCAGTAGTATTTTAACAGGGGACGACACTGAAGCTTTCTTT	CASSILTGDDTEAFF	15	TRBD1	TRBV19	TRBJ1-1	.
TGTGCCAGCAGCCCCCGAACAGGGGTAGGTTCACCCCTCCACTTT	CASSPRTGVGSPLHF	15	TRBD1	TRBV5-4	TRBJ1-6	.